These 9 T cell receptor beta chains came from one sample sequenced in a study of identical twins. In TCRdb, the 5' RACE reads were re-called with MiXCR into one record per CDR3 protein. The data contain hundreds of thousands of distinct CDR3 sequences, around 10% of them singletons. Sequencing was done on a sample of memory (CD45RO+) T cells sorted from blood. These receptor sequences come from a woman between 18 and 29 years old in good health.

In this sample, this clonotype turned up many times. The chain recombines TRBV6-5 with TRBJ1-6; no clear D. This CDR3 has 15 amino acids. Germline loops: CDR1 MNHEY, CDR2 SVGAGI. V was shortened by 0 bases and J by 9 bases, with 12 bases between the two germline ends. The CDR3 region has the DNA TGTGCCAGCAGTTACTCGAATTTGGGAGTTTCACCCCTCCACTTT. This encodes CASSYSNLGVSPLHF.

This clonotype occurred a few times. The chain employs TRBV20-1 and TRBJ2-3, with 7 bases identical to TRBD2. Looked up from germline, CDR1 is DFQATT and CDR2 is SNEGSKA (reference sequence). The CDR3 totals 14 residues. V was pared by 3 bases and J by 6 bases, with 9 bases of the junction left unmatched. The CDR3 loop is CSASLGRSEDTQYF. The DNA of the CDR3 is TGCAGTGCTAGTCTCGGGAGGTCAGAGGATACGCAGTATTTT.

This clonotype has only a few counts. The chain has TRBV20-1 and TRBJ1-1, with D hard to call. The V gene lost 0 bases and the J gene lost 8 bases, with 13 bases spanning the gap. The CDR3 length is 13 residues. Germline V gene data show CDR1 as DFQATT and CDR2 as SNEGSKA (reference sequence). CDR3 in amino acids: CSARDRLTTEAFF. The CDR3 nucleotides are TGCAGTGCTAGAGATCGGTTGACGACAGAAGCTTTCTTT.

This clonotype was detected only a few times. The J gene is TRBJ2-3, the V gene TRBV7-2, with D uncertain. Trimming cost V 1 base and J 10 bases, with 6 bases left between them. The CDR3 length is 11 residues. Per germline, CDR1 SGHTA and CDR2 FQGNSA. This CDR3 reads CASSLEVSQYF. In DNA, the CDR3 is TGTGCCAGCAGCTTAGAGGTTTCGCAGTATTTT.

Regarding this clonotype: A clone one base away is much larger, so this may be a read error. This rearrangement joins TRBV5-1 to TRBJ1-1, with 7 bases aligning to TRBD1. The CDR3 is made up of 15 amino acids. CDR1 is SGHRS, CDR2 YFSETQ, per germline. V shed 4 bases, J shed 1 base, and the junction held 7 bases outside the gene matches. The CDR3 region is CASSGQGQRNTEAFF. In DNA, the CDR3 is TGCGCCAGCAGCGGCCAGGGACAGAGGAACACTGAAGCTTTCTTT. The full variable domain, its missing parts supplied by reference TRBV5-1 and TRBJ1-1, is KAGVTQTPRYLIKTRGQQVTLSCSPISGHRSVSWYQQTPGQGLQFLFEYFSETQRNKGNFPGRFSGRQFSNSRSEMNVSTLELGDSALYLCASSGQGQRNTEAFFGQGTRLTVV.

This clonotype was seen repeatedly, ten times or more. The chain is built from TRBV7-7 and TRBJ2-3; possibly TRBD2 for D (5 bases). V was trimmed by 3 bases and J by 0 bases, leaving 7 bases between them. CDR3 size: 14 residues. The germline CDR1 and CDR2 sequences are SSHAT and FNYEAQ (reference sequence). The CDR3 nucleotides read TGTGCCAGCAGCTTCCGGACTAGCACAGATACGCAGTATTTT. Translating it yields CASSFRTSTDTQYF.

This chain joins TRBV7-9 and TRBJ2-5; TRBD1 matches at 8 bases. The CDR3 extends over 16 amino acids. The J segment lost 5 bases and the V segment lost 11 bases, leaving 19 bases of the junction unmatched. The germline gives CDR1 SEHNR, CDR2 FQNEAQ (reference sequence). As DNA, the CDR3 is TGTGCCGCGGCAACAGGGGGATCTAACACAGGGGAGACCCAGTACTTC. It translates to CAAATGGSNTGETQYF.

This clonotype was counted between two and nine times. The chain employs TRBV5-6 and TRBJ2-1; 9 bases map to TRBD2. The V and J ends lost 2 bases and 9 bases, in that order; junction bases with no gene match: 15. This CDR3 comprises 17 residues. Germline lookup yields CDR1 SGHDT and CDR2 YYEEEE. The chain's CDR3 is CASSFIAGASGIAEQFF. CDR3 in DNA: TGTGCCAGCAGCTTCATCGCCGGGGCTAGCGGGATTGCTGAGCAGTTCTTC.

This clonotype was detected many times. CDR3 sequence reads: CSAGGGPNTEAFF. The CDR3 region has the DNA TGCAGTGCTGGAGGGGGGCCGAACACTGAAGCTTTCTTT. V and J are TRBV20-1 and TRBJ1-1; possibly TRBD1 for D (6 bases). The CDR3 runs 13 residues. Trimming removed 5 bases from V and 1 base from J, with 11 bases in between. CDR1 and CDR2 from the germline V gene are DFQATT and SNEGSKA (reference sequence).